These 18 T cell receptor beta chains originate from one sample sequenced in a study of shared clonotypes between healthy human individuals. Assay used: immunoSEQ multiplex PCR; TCRdb lists only in-frame clones, some missing. The sample lists 2.3 million or so clones; just over 90% were seen once. Sequenced sample: naive CD4+ T cells from PBMCs. Documented subset: CD45RA+ positively selected. These receptors came from a man aged 18 to 35 in good health. Some clones in this sample may be carry-over from other donors' samples.

The CDR3 loop reads CASSPTAVSSYEQYF. The CDR3 coding sequence is TGTGCCAGCAGTCCCACAGCGGTTAGCTCCTACGAGCAGTACTTC. V usage is TRBV28 and J usage is TRBJ2-7, with a possible D match to TRBD2 (5 bases). Germline-derived CDR1 and CDR2 are MDHEN and SYDVKM. This CDR3 has 15 residues. With 5 bases removed from V and 0 bases from J, the gap between germline ends came to 14 bases.

This clone was found once. The chain uses TRBV6-1 and TRBJ1-2; 8 bases are a match to TRBD1. The CDR3 length is 14 residues. Trimming took 4 bases from V and 4 from J; bases not matched to a gene: 5. CDR1 is MNHNS, CDR2 SASEGT, per germline. Here the CDR3 DNA reads TGTGCCAGCAGTGGCGGCCAGGGGGCCTATGGCTACACCTTC. Protein sequence: CASSGGQGAYGYTF.

The CDR3 nucleotides are TGTGCCAGCAGCTTAGACCCGGGGATTCGCACAGATACGCAGTATTTT. Its translation: CASSLDPGIRTDTQYF. V is TRBV7-9 and J is TRBJ2-3; D may be TRBD2 (5 bases). Per the germline V gene, CDR1 is SEHNR and CDR2 is FQNEAQ (reference sequence). CDR3 length: 16 residues. V was cut by 1 base and J by 1 base, with 12 bases left in between.

This clone was counted only a few times. The chain uses TRBV28 and TRBJ2-7, with D tentatively TRBD1 (5 bases). Trimming shortened V by 5 bases and J by 6 bases, and 11 bases separated the two germline ends. There are 12 residues in the CDR3. The germline V gene encodes CDR1 MDHEN and CDR2 SYDVKM. CDR3 protein: CASSTRVFEQYF. The CDR3 region has the DNA TGTGCCAGCAGTACCAGGGTTTTCGAGCAGTACTTC.

The chain uses TRBV10-3 and TRBJ2-7, with D possibly TRBD1 on 7 matching bases. CDR3 length equals 14 residues. Germline CDR1 and CDR2: ENHRY and SYGVKD. The V gene lost 4 bases and the J gene lost 1 base, with 11 bases spanning the gap. The CDR3 loop reads CAISGQGGSYEQYF. Here the CDR3 DNA reads TGTGCCATCAGTGGGCAGGGGGGATCCTACGAGCAGTACTTC.

Here the CDR3 DNA reads TGTGCCAGCAGTTTAGGGCTAGCGGGAGGAAGGTACGAGCAGTACTTC. It translates to CASSLGLAGGRYEQYF. The rearrangement joins TRBV27 to TRBJ2-7; 11 bases are shared with TRBD2. CDR3 length: 16 residues. Trimming at V came to 2 bases and at J to 4 bases, leaving 7 bases not matched to a gene. The germline V gene encodes CDR1 MNHEY and CDR2 SMNVEV (reference sequence).

This sequence joins TRBV7-2 and TRBJ1-4; D is uncertain. The V end lost 3 bases, the J end lost 0 bases, and 11 bases lay between the germline ends. Germline values: CDR1 SGHTA, CDR2 FQGNSA. There are 16 residues in the CDR3. The CDR3 DNA reads as TGTGCCAGCAGCTTTAGGGCTGGGGCAACTAATGAAAAACTGTTTTTT. Translating gives CASSFRAGATNEKLFF.

V is TRBV28 and J is TRBJ1-2; D unclear. Between the trimmed V and J ends, which lost 6 bases and 12 bases, there was a span of 14 bases. The CDR3 length is 11 residues. CDR1 and CDR2 (germline): MDHEN, SYDVKM. The CDR3 sequence is CASSPPPRHTF. The CDR3 region has the DNA TGTGCCAGCAGCCCCCCTCCTCGCCACACCTTC.

The chain joins TRBV7-9 to TRBJ1-2, with unresolved D. Germline assignment: CDR1 SEHNR and CDR2 FQNEAQ (reference sequence). The CDR3 covers 15 residues. The germline V and J ends were trimmed by 1 base and 5 bases, with 14 bases remaining between them. The CDR3 nucleotides are TGTGCCAGCAGCTTAGAGGCAATCCTCGGGTATGGCTACACCTTC. Translated: CASSLEAILGYGYTF.

The chain uses TRBV2 and TRBJ1-1; 7 bases agree with TRBD1. This CDR3 is built from 14 residues. V lost 6 bases and J lost 5; bases outside the gene matches: 9. Germline values: CDR1 SNHLY, CDR2 FYNNEI. In DNA form, the CDR3 reads TGTGCCAGCAGCGCAGACAGGGAAGTGACTGAAGCTTTCTTT. The encoded protein is CASSADREVTEAFF.

The CDR3 region is CASSGGQLHTDTQYF. CDR3 coding DNA: TGTGCCAGCAGTGGGGGGCAGCTCCACACAGATACGCAGTATTTT. This sequence joins TRBV25-1 and TRBJ2-3, with a possible D match to TRBD1 (6 bases). V lost 4 bases to trimming and J lost 2 bases, with 13 bases between them. Germline V gene sequence: CDR1 MGHDK, CDR2 SYGVNS. The CDR3 covers 15 residues.

This rearrangement joins TRBV5-4 to TRBJ2-7; D perhaps matches TRBD2 (6 bases). V lost 0 bases and J lost 2, with 9 bases in between. Germline V gene data show CDR1 as SGHNT and CDR2 as YYREEE (reference sequence). The CDR3 has 14 residues. The CDR3 loop is CASSLGSGPYEQYF. The CDR3 nucleotides are TGTGCCAGCAGCTTGGGTAGCGGACCCTACGAGCAGTACTTC.

The CDR3 region is CASSSDPLVSGASYEQYF. In DNA, the CDR3 is TGTGCCAGCAGCTCAGATCCATTGGTTAGCGGGGCTTCCTACGAGCAGTACTTC. This chain links TRBV7-9 with TRBJ2-7; 8 bases are a match to TRBD2. The V gene end was trimmed by 4 bases and the J gene end by 1 base; junction bases not matched to a gene: 15. Germline CDR1 and CDR2: SEHNR and FQNEAQ (reference sequence). CDR3 length: 18 residues.

CDR3 sequence (DNA): TGTGCCAGCGGGCCCGTGGGGGGCTCCGAAAAACTGTTTTTT. Amino acid sequence: CASGPVGGSEKLFF. The rearrangement joins TRBV5-6 to TRBJ1-4; D might be TRBD1 (6 bases). This CDR3 contains 14 residues. The V and J ends lost 7 bases and 8 bases respectively, with 18 bases between them. Germline V gene data show CDR1 as SGHDT and CDR2 as YYEEEE.

This clone is a singleton in its sample. This sequence joins TRBV29-1 and TRBJ2-7; 8 positions match TRBD1. This CDR3 has 14 residues. Germline V CDR1 and CDR2: SQVTM, ANQGSEA. J was trimmed by 2 bases and V by 2 bases; bases with no gene match: 5. The CDR3 DNA reads TGCAGCGTTGAAAGGCTACAGGGGGCCTACGAGCAGTACTTC. Its translation: CSVERLQGAYEQYF.

The rearrangement uses TRBV6-5 and TRBJ2-1; D uncertain. Germline V gene sequence: CDR1 MNHEY, CDR2 SVGAGI. The CDR3 has 15 amino acids. V shed 3 bases and J shed 0 bases, with 9 bases lying between them. CDR3 loop: CASSYRQDSYNEQFF. CDR3 DNA: TGTGCCAGCAGTTATCGGCAGGACTCCTACAATGAGCAGTTCTTC.

This chain joins TRBV7-2 and TRBJ2-7; TRBD2 matches 9 bases. V trimming: 2 bases; J trimming: 0 bases; junction bases outside the gene matches: 11. The CDR3 totals 18 residues. Germline CDR1 is SGHTA and CDR2 is FQGNSA. The CDR3 spells CASSLWGPRGGDSYEQYF. The CDR3 DNA is TGTGCCAGCAGCTTATGGGGCCCGCGGGGGGGCGACTCCTACGAGCAGTACTTC. Full variable domain (outside the CDR3, taken from reference TRBV7-2 and TRBJ2-7): GAGVSQSPSNKVTEKGKDVELRCDPISGHTALYWYRQSLGQGLEFLIYFQGNSAPDKSGLPSDRFSAERTGGSVSTLTIQRTQQEDSAVYLCASSLWGPRGGDSYEQYFGPGTRLTVT.

This sequence joins TRBV11-3 and TRBJ2-1; maybe TRBD2 (5 bases). The CDR3 is 13 residues long. V lost 4 bases and J lost 8, with 12 bases in between. From germline, CDR1 is SGHNT and CDR2 YENEEA. CDR3 DNA: TGTGCCAGCAGCTCCGGCGGGCGCCATGAGCAGTTCTTC. Translation gives CASSSGGRHEQFF.